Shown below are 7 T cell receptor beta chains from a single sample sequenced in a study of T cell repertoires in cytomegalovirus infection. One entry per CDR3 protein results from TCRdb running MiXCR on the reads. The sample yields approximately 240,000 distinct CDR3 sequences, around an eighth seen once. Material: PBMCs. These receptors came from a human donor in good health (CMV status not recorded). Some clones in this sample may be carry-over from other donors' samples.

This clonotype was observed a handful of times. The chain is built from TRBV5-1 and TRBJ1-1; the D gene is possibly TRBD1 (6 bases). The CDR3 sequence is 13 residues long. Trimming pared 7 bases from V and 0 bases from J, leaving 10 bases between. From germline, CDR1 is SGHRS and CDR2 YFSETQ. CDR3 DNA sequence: TGCGCCAGCCGACAGGTGATGAACACTGAAGCTTTCTTT. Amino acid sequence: CASRQVMNTEAFF.

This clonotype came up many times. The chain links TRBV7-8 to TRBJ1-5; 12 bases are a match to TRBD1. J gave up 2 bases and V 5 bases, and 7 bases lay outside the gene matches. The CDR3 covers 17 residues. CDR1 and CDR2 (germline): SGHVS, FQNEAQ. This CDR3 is CASSRGQGAAGNQPQHF. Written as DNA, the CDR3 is TGTGCCAGCAGCCGGGGACAGGGGGCGGCGGGCAATCAGCCCCAGCATTTT.

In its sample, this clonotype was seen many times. CDR3 nucleotides: TGCAGCGTGGGGGGCCTGGGGGATCAGCCCCAGCATTTT. Protein product: CSVGGLGDQPQHF. The chain employs TRBV29-1 and TRBJ1-5; a possible D gene is TRBD1 (6 bases). The CDR3 spans 13 residues. Per germline, CDR1 SQVTM and CDR2 ANQGSEA. The ends were cut back, 6 bases at V and 5 bases at J, with 14 bases in the middle.

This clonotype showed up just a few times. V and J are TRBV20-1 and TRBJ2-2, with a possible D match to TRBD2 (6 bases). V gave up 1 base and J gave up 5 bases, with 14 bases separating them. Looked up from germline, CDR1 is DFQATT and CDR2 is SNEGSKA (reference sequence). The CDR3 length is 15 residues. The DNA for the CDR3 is TGCAGTGCTAGAGCCCCGGGACTTATAACCGGGGAGCTGTTTTTT. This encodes CSARAPGLITGELFF.

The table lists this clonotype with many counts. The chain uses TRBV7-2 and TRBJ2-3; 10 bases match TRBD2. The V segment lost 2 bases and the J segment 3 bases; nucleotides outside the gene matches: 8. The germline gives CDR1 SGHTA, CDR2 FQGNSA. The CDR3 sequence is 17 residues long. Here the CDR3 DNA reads TGTGCCAGCAGCTTAAACCCAGCGGGGGGGAATACAGATACGCAGTATTTT. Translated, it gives CASSLNPAGGNTDTQYF.

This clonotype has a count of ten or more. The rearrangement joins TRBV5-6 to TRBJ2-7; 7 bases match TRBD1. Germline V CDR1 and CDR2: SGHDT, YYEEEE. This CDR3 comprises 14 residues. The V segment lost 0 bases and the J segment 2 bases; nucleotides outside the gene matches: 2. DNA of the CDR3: TGTGCCAGCAGCTTGGTTGGGACAGCCTACGAGCAGTACTTC. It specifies CASSLVGTAYEQYF.

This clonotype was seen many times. Here the CDR3 DNA reads TGTGCCAGCAGCCTGGACCCCGGGAGCGAAAAACTGTTTTTT. This codes for CASSLDPGSEKLFF. The chain couples TRBV12-3 or TRBV12-4 to TRBJ1-4; D gene ambiguous. V dropped 6 bases and J dropped 8 bases, with 16 bases sitting between them. The CDR3 runs to 14 residues.